The clone carrying this T cell receptor (beta chain) appeared a few times. Its antigen remains unknown. The length of the CDR3 is 16 residues. After removal of 5 bases from V and 0 bases from J, the junction contained 5 bases not matched to a gene. Germline CDR1 and CDR2: MDHEN and SYDVKM. The record originates from a study of regulatory T cells in long-lasting Graves disease. Study-wide findings and caveats: With a small sample size, accuracy may have been reduced.

To make TCR beta libraries, researchers used iRepertoire HTBI primers and Arm-PCR of CDR3 regions. MiXCR, applied by TCRdb to the multiplex PCR reads, yields one record per CDR3 protein. The sample yields approximately 690,000 distinct CDR3 sequences, around 32% seen once. Time point described: persistent/refractory GD, antithyroid drugs over 5 years with positive TRAb. There was RNA extracted from PBMCs, and the TCR library was made from it. The rearrangement joins TRBV28 to TRBJ1-3; 9 positions agree with TRBD1. The sequence came from a female donor with Graves disease. The sample here was peripheral blood mononuclear cells (PBMCs), taken when the disease was refractory, from a patient treated with antithyroid drugs. The CDR3 DNA sequence: TGTGCCAGCAGTCGCACGACAGGGGGCTCTGGAAACACCATATATTTT. Its translation is CASSRTTGGSGNTIYF.